This T cell receptor (beta chain) was sequenced in a study of identical twins. The study, taken as a whole, reports: Fewer insertions marked abundant cord blood beta clonotypes; young adult naive trended weakly, memory not at all.

After template switching added a universal primer site, the resulting cDNA carried unique molecular identifiers. TCRdb independently ran MiXCR on the 5' RACE reads; one entry per CDR3 protein. The sample records under 1 million distinct CDR3 sequences, 9% to 15% being singletons. As concerns this clonotype: No antigen is known for it.

CDR3 size: 14 residues. CDR1 is WSHSY and CDR2 is SAAADI in the germline V gene. V lost 2 bases and J lost 2, with 10 bases in between. These same data were also listed under a study on yellow fever vaccine responses in identical twins.

This receptor was taken from a woman between 18 and 29 years old in good health. The chain has TRBV10-2 and TRBJ2-7; D possibly corresponds to TRBD2 (5 bases). The sequencing sample was made of PBMCs. The chain's CDR3 is CASSERSGPYEQYV. CDR3 in DNA: TGCGCCAGCAGTGAGAGAAGCGGACCCTACGAGCAGTACGTC.